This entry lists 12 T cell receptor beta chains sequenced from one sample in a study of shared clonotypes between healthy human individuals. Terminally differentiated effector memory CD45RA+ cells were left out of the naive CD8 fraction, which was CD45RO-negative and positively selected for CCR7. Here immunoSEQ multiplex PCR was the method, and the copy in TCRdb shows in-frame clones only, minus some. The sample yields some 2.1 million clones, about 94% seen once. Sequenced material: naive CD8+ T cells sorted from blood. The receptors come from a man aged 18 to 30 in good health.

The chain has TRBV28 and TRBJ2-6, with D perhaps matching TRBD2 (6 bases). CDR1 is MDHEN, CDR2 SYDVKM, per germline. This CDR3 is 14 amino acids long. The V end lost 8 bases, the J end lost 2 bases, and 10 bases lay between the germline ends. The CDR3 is CASLGGTGANVLTF. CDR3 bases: TGTGCCAGCCTGGGGGGAACTGGGGCCAACGTCCTGACTTTC.

The CDR3 DNA follows: TGTGCCAGCAGTGAAGCGCCGGGGGAAGACACTGAAGCTTTCTTT. Translated: CASSEAPGEDTEAFF. The chain combines TRBV6-1 with TRBJ1-1; TRBD1 might be the D (5 bases). Trimming took off 0 bases at V and 3 bases at J, with 11 bases between the two ends. CDR3 length: 15 residues. Germline V gives CDR1 MNHNS, CDR2 SASEGT.

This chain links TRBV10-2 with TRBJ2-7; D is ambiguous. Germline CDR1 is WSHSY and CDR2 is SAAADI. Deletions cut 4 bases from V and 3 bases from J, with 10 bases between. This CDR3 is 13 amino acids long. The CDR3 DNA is TGCGCCAGCAGTGTCGGCCGATACTACGAGCAGTACTTC. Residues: CASSVGRYYEQYF.

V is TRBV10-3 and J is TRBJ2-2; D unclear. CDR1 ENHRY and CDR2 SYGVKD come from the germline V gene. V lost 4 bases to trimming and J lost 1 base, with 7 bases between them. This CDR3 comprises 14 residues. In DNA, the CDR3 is TGTGCCATCAGTGTGGACCAGAACACCGGGGAGCTGTTTTTT. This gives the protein CAISVDQNTGELFF.

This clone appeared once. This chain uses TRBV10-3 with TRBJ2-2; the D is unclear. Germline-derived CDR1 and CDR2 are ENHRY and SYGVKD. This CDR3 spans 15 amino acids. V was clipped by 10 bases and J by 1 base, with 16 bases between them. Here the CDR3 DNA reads TGTGCCACCGCCCCTAGTAAAGAGAACACCGGGGAGCTGTTTTTT. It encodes CATAPSKENTGELFF.

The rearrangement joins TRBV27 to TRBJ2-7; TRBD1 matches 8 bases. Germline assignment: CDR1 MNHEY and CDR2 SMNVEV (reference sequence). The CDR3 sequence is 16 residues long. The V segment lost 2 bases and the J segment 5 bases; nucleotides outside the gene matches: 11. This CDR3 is CASSLTAGGFTDEQYF. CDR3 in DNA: TGTGCCAGCAGTTTAACGGCAGGGGGCTTTACTGACGAGCAGTACTTC.

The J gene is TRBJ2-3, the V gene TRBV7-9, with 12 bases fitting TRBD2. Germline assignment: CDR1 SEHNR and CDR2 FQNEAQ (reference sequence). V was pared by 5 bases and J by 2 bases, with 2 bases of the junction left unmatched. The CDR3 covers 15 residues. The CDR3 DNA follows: TGTGCCAGCAGCCGGACTAGCGGGGCCACAGATACGCAGTATTTT. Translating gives CASSRTSGATDTQYF.

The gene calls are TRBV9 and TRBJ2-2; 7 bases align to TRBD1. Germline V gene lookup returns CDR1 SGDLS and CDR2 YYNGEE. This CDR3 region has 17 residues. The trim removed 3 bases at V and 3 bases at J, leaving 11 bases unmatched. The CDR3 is CASSAPDREPDTGELFF. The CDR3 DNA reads TGTGCCAGCAGCGCCCCAGACAGGGAACCGGACACCGGGGAGCTGTTTTTT.

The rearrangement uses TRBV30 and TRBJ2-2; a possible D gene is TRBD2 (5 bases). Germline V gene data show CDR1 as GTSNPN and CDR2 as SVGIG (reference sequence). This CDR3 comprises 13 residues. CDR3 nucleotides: TGTGCTCGGAGTGACGGGATCACCGGGGAGCTGTTTTTT. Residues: CARSDGITGELFF.

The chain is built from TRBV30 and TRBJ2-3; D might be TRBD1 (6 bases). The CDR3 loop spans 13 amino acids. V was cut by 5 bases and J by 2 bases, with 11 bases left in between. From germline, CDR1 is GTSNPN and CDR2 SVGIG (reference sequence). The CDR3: CAWVGQITDTQYF. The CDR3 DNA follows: TGTGCCTGGGTCGGACAGATCACAGATACGCAGTATTTT. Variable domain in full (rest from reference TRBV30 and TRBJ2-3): SQTIHQWPATLVQPVGSPLSLECTVEGTSNPNLYWYRQAAGRGLQLLFYSVGIGQISSEVPQNLSASRPQDRQFILSSKKLLLSDSGFYLCAWVGQITDTQYFGPGTRLTVL.

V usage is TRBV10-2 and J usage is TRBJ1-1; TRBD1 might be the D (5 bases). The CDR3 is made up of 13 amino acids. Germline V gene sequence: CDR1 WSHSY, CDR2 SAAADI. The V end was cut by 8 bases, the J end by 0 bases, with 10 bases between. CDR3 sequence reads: CASWMGLNTEAFF. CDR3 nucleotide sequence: TGCGCCAGCTGGATGGGGCTGAACACTGAAGCTTTCTTT.

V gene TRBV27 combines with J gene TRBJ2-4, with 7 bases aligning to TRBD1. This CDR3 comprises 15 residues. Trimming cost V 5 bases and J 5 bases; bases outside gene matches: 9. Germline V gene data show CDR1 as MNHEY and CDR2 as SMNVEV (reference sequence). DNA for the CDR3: TGTGCCAGCAGTCTCTCCTGGGGACAGCAAAACATTCAGTACTTC. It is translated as CASSLSWGQQNIQYF.